Below are 8 T cell receptor beta chains sequenced from a single sample in a study of OX40 agonist ivuxolimab in advanced cancers. The protocol was immunoSEQ multiplex PCR, while the TCRdb copy is restricted to in-frame clones and leaves out a portion. The sample holds around 33,000 clones, less than 90% seen once. The source material was CD4+ or CD8+ T cells sorted from blood, sampled in a trial of the OX40 agonist ivuxolimab. These receptors all stem from an adult with an advanced solid tumor such as melanoma, head and neck, liver or kidney cancer.

This clone has just a few counts. V usage is TRBV28 and J usage is TRBJ1-5, with D possibly matching TRBD1 (5 bases). Germline CDR1 is MDHEN and CDR2 is SYDVKM. The CDR3 length is 15 residues. Between the trimmed V and J ends, which lost 3 bases and 4 bases, there was a span of 13 bases. The DNA of the CDR3 is TGTGCCAGCAGTTTGGAGGGCTGGGGGAATCAGCCCCAGCATTTT. Encoded protein: CASSLEGWGNQPQHF.

The chain combines TRBV19 with TRBJ1-5; D possibly corresponds to TRBD1 (6 bases). The CDR3 totals 15 residues. Per germline, CDR1 LNHDA and CDR2 SQIVND (reference sequence). Trimming removed 3 bases at V and 4 bases at J, with 13 bases between. CDR3 sequence reads: CASSISGGLNQPQHF. In DNA form, the CDR3 reads TGTGCCAGTAGTATCTCTGGGGGGCTGAATCAGCCCCAGCATTTT.

This clone was seen just once. This chain joins TRBV6-5 and TRBJ1-1; D is unclear. Germline V gene lookup returns CDR1 MNHEY and CDR2 SVGAGI. The CDR3 is made up of 13 amino acids. Trimming left V 2 bases short and J 4 bases short, with 8 bases between. Written as DNA, the CDR3 is TGTGCCAGCAGTTACAGCTGGGGCACTGAAGCTTTCTTT. Translating it yields CASSYSWGTEAFF.

The chain recombines TRBV19 with TRBJ1-5; D might be TRBD1 (6 bases). From germline, CDR1 is LNHDA and CDR2 SQIVND (reference sequence). V was cut by 3 bases and J by 4 bases, with 13 bases left in between. This CDR3 has 15 residues. CDR3 amino acids: CASSIVDRPNQPQHF. Written as DNA, the CDR3 is TGTGCCAGTAGTATTGTGGACAGACCAAATCAGCCCCAGCATTTT.

The chain employs TRBV29-1 and TRBJ1-3, with D uncertain. The CDR3 consists of 13 residues. V dropped 3 bases and J dropped 3 bases, with 9 bases sitting between them. Germline values: CDR1 SQVTM, CDR2 ANQGSEA. DNA for the CDR3: TGCAGCGTTGAGGCAAGCCTTGGAAACACCATATATTTT. Protein: CSVEASLGNTIYF. The full variable domain, its missing parts supplied by reference TRBV29-1 and TRBJ1-3, is SAVISQKPSRDICQRGTSLTIQCQVDSQVTMMFWYRQQPGQSLTLIATANQGSEATYESGFVIDKFPISRPNLTFSTLTVSNMSPEDSSIYLCSVEASLGNTIYFGEGSWLTVV.

The V gene is TRBV7-9, the J gene TRBJ2-5; no reliable D call. The germline V and J ends were trimmed by 5 bases and 2 bases, with 15 bases remaining between them. This CDR3 has 15 residues. Germline V gives CDR1 SEHNR, CDR2 FQNEAQ (reference sequence). CDR3 amino acids: CASSRWSRQQETQYF. The CDR3 region has the DNA TGTGCCAGCAGCCGATGGAGCAGGCAGCAAGAGACCCAGTACTTC.

This chain uses TRBV2 with TRBJ1-2; D gene uncertain. The length of the CDR3 is 14 residues. The V gene's germline CDR1 is SNHLY and CDR2 FYNNEI. V was trimmed by 3 bases and J by 7 bases, leaving 15 bases between them. The CDR3: CASSEVFERAGYTF. The CDR3 coding sequence is TGTGCCAGCAGTGAGGTTTTTGAGAGGGCTGGCTACACCTTC.

This chain links TRBV28 with TRBJ2-1; TRBD2 matches 7 bases. V gave up 5 bases and J gave up 0 bases; unmatched junction bases: 7. The CDR3 covers 16 residues. CDR1 MDHEN and CDR2 SYDVKM come from the germline V gene. The CDR3 region is CASSPVGGSSYNEQFF. Here the CDR3 DNA reads TGTGCCAGCAGTCCCGTGGGCGGGAGCTCCTACAATGAGCAGTTCTTC.